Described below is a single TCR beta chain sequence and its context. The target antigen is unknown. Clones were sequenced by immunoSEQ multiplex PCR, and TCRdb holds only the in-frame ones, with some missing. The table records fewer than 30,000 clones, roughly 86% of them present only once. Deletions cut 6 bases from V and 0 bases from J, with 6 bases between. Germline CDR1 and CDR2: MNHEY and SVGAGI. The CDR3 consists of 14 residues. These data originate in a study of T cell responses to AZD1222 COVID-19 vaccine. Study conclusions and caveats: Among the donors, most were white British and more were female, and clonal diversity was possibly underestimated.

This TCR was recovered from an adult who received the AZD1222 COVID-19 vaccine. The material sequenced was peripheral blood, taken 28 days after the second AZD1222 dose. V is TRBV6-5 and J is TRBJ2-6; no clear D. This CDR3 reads CASRRSSGANVLTF. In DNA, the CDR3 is TGTGCCAGCAGAAGATCCTCTGGGGCCAACGTCCTGACTTTC.